One sample yielded the 15 T cell receptor beta chains listed below, sequenced in a study of blood T cell repertoires in COVID-19. Profiled with immunoSEQ multiplex PCR; TCRdb holds only in-frame clones, not every one. The table lists roughly 160,000 clones, around 89% of them singletons, with around 2.1% in the top ten. The sample was peripheral blood. These receptors all come from a man aged 50 to 59 who had recovered from COVID-19.

This chain links TRBV5-1 with TRBJ2-7; 8 nucleotides match TRBD2. The germline CDR1 and CDR2 sequences are SGHRS and YFSETQ. The CDR3 is 14 residues long. V gave up 5 bases and J gave up 2 bases; unmatched junction bases: 6. CDR3 residues: CASRTGTRAYEQYF. The CDR3, as DNA: TGCGCCAGCAGGACCGGGACTAGGGCCTACGAGCAGTACTTC. The variable domain in full, with the rest retrieved from reference TRBV5-1 and TRBJ2-7, is KAGVTQTPRYLIKTRGQQVTLSCSPISGHRSVSWYQQTPGQGLQFLFEYFSETQRNKGNFPGRFSGRQFSNSRSEMNVSTLELGDSALYLCASRTGTRAYEQYFGPGTRLTVT.

The CDR3 spells CASSLARRTLNEQFF. The CDR3 nucleotides read TGTGCCAGCAGCTTAGCGCGCCGGACACTCAATGAGCAGTTCTTC. The J gene is TRBJ2-1, the V gene TRBV7-2, with D possibly matching TRBD1 (5 bases). V was clipped by 0 bases and J by 6 bases, with 12 bases between them. The germline V gene encodes CDR1 SGHTA and CDR2 FQGNSA. The CDR3 has 15 residues.

The CDR3 is CASSPSTGTGLQTGQYF. In DNA, the CDR3 is TGTGCCAGCTCACCCTCCACCGGGACAGGGCTTCAAACCGGGCAGTACTTC. The rearrangement joins TRBV18 to TRBJ2-7, with 9 bases matching TRBD1. The CDR3 runs to 17 residues. After removal of 3 bases from V and 9 bases from J, the junction contained 18 bases not matched to a gene. Germline lookup yields CDR1 KGHSH and CDR2 LQKENI.

This clone has just a few counts. V is TRBV10-1 and J is TRBJ2-5, with 10 bases that match TRBD2. The CDR3 runs to 14 residues. V lost 6 bases to trimming and J lost 3 bases; unmatched junction nucleotides: 4. Germline V gene lookup returns CDR1 WNHNN and CDR2 SYGVQD (reference sequence). The CDR3 DNA reads TGCGCCAGCAGCCCCGGGACTAGCGAAGAGACCCAGTACTTC. As protein: CASSPGTSEETQYF.

The V and J genes are TRBV6-5 and TRBJ2-5; 7 bases fit TRBD2. The length of the CDR3 is 16 residues. Trimming removed 0 bases from V and 5 bases from J; junction bases left unmatched: 9. CDR1 and CDR2 from the germline V gene are MNHEY and SVGAGI. CDR3 sequence reads: CASSYSVAGAGETQYF. The DNA for the CDR3 is TGTGCCAGCAGTTACTCCGTGGCGGGAGCCGGTGAGACCCAGTACTTC.

V is TRBV12-3 or TRBV12-4 and J is TRBJ1-5; 8 nucleotides align to TRBD1. V was clipped by 10 bases and J by 4 bases; unmatched bases: 6. CDR3 length equals 13 residues. The CDR3 coding sequence is TGTGCCACCAGACAGGGGTGGAATCAGCCCCAGCATTTT. As protein: CATRQGWNQPQHF.

A note on this clone: Other DNA sequences of this sample code for an identical CDR3. The chain employs TRBV7-2 and TRBJ1-2; 9 positions match TRBD1. Germline CDR1 is SGHTA and CDR2 is FQGNSA. The V segment lost 2 bases and the J segment 4 bases; nucleotides outside the gene matches: 2. This CDR3 is 14 amino acids long. The CDR3 sequence: CASSLRGQGYGYTF. The CDR3 nucleotides are TGTGCCAGCAGCTTACGGGGACAGGGCTATGGCTACACCTTC.

The V gene is TRBV27, the J gene TRBJ1-3; TRBD1 aligns across 9 bases. V was pared by 6 bases and J by 4 bases, with 10 bases of the junction left unmatched. This CDR3 comprises 16 residues. Per the germline V gene, CDR1 is MNHEY and CDR2 is SMNVEV (reference sequence). Written as DNA, the CDR3 is TGTGCCAGCAGACTAACGGGACAGGGATCGGGAAACACCATATATTTT. This gives the protein CASRLTGQGSGNTIYF.

The V call is TRBV9, the J call TRBJ1-1, with unresolved D. CDR3 length: 15 amino acids. V shed 0 bases and J shed 0 bases, with 9 bases lying between them. The germline V gene encodes CDR1 SGDLS and CDR2 YYNGEE. Here the CDR3 reads CASSVGHEVNTEAFF. The CDR3 DNA follows: TGTGCCAGCAGCGTAGGACACGAAGTGAACACTGAAGCTTTCTTT.

The chain employs TRBV20-1 and TRBJ2-5, with D possibly being TRBD2 (7 bases). V was pared by 5 bases and J by 7 bases, with 11 bases between. CDR1 and CDR2 from the germline V gene are DFQATT and SNEGSKA (reference sequence). The CDR3 has 11 residues. The CDR3: CSAPRGGTQYF. CDR3 DNA sequence: TGCAGTGCTCCGAGGGGGGGGACCCAGTACTTC.

In its sample, this clone was seen a few times. This chain links TRBV11-2 with TRBJ1-2, with D perhaps matching TRBD1 (6 bases). V was clipped by 3 bases and J by 8 bases, with 16 bases between them. CDR1 and CDR2 (germline): SGHAT, FQNNGV. The CDR3 covers 14 residues. Written as DNA, the CDR3 is TGTGCCAGCAGCTTGGAAAGACAGGTCCCCGGCTACACCTTC. Its protein is CASSLERQVPGYTF.

The chain joins TRBV19 to TRBJ2-3, with D possibly being TRBD1 (6 bases). The CDR3 runs to 15 residues. Germline V gives CDR1 LNHDA, CDR2 SQIVND (reference sequence). V lost 2 bases and J 0 bases, leaving 9 bases between the germline ends. The CDR3 spells CASSIQGTSTDTQYF. CDR3 bases: TGTGCCAGTAGTATACAGGGGACAAGCACAGATACGCAGTATTTT.

The genes are TRBV5-4 and TRBJ1-6, with 9 nucleotides matching TRBD1. Germline CDR1 reads SGHNT; CDR2 reads YYREEE (reference sequence). The junction had 0 bases not matched to a gene; V was cut back by 0 bases and J by 8 bases. The CDR3 sequence is 14 residues long. CDR3 in amino acids: CASSLGTGDSPLHF. The CDR3 DNA reads TGTGCCAGCAGCTTGGGGACAGGGGATTCACCCCTCCACTTT.

V gene TRBV3-1 (or the pseudogene TRBV3-2) combines with J gene TRBJ1-1; D is ambiguous. Trimming took off 5 bases at V and 9 bases at J, with 13 bases between the two ends. The CDR3 sequence is 12 residues long. Germline CDR1 reads LGHDT; CDR2 reads YNNKEL (reference sequence). CDR3 sequence: CASSTITGQAFF. The CDR3 nucleotides read TGTGCCAGCAGCACCATCACGGGTCAAGCTTTCTTT.

This clone was picked up a small number of times. The chain has TRBV9 and TRBJ2-7; TRBD2 matches 8 bases. Germline V gene sequence: CDR1 SGDLS, CDR2 YYNGEE. This CDR3 contains 14 residues. Trimming at V came to 3 bases and at J to 0 bases, leaving 2 bases not matched to a gene. CDR3 in DNA: TGTGCCAGCAGCGCCGGGACTAGCTCCTACGAGCAGTACTTC. Its protein product is CASSAGTSSYEQYF.